This entry features one T cell receptor (beta chain) sequence. This sample stems from a study of blood T cell repertoires in COVID-19. Per germline, CDR1 SGHNT and CDR2 YENEEA. The CDR3 loop spans 17 amino acids. V was clipped by 0 bases and J by 9 bases, with 22 bases between them. Generated by immunoSEQ multiplex PCR, the TCRdb table keeps only in-frame clones and is missing some. The sample holds 200,000 to 300,000 clones; around four fifths are singletons and the top ten take 5.5% to 7.5%. The sample was peripheral blood. This chain connects TRBV11-3 to TRBJ2-3; D is possibly TRBD2 (6 bases). The receptor's source is a woman aged 55-69 years with active or convalescent COVID-19. CDR3 in amino acids: CASSLDGWLRGPGTQYF. The DNA for the CDR3 is TGTGCCAGCAGCTTAGATGGGTGGTTGCGGGGCCCTGGGACGCAGTATTTT.